The sequence of this T cell receptor (beta chain) was determined in a study of cytomegalovirus exposure and HLA in healthy donors (TCRdb year 2017). For the wider study: An earlier analysis of several hundred of the donors reported 250 to 300 Gb of sequence data and 100 million to 130 million unique TCR beta sequences from 150 million to 200 million T cells. Approximately 330 gigabases of sequencing data and around 90 million unique TCR sequences made up an early release that covered approximately 650 HLA-typed donors. The genetic ancestry cluster associated with self-reported Caucasian donors included about 84% of the 398 genotyped donors. The aim of the study was to test whether cataloging public T cell receptors could identify signatures of past pathogen exposure. The study profiled the T cell repertoires of some 610 subjects by immunosequencing and related them to cytomegalovirus serostatus. Besides the first cohort of roughly 640 subjects, a separate validation cohort made up of over 95 different subjects was used. To predict cytomegalovirus infection status, the study combined high-throughput TCR immunosequencing, statistical association of individual TCRs with disease status, and machine learning. A later analysis re-analyzed previously published TCR beta repertoires from 500 to 700 donors and added high-resolution HLA genotyping to study TCR occurrence patterns. Rather than using new phenotypic data, the later analysis identified candidate immune exposures from TCR beta sequences and from how often those sequences occurred across donors. In an earlier analysis of 587 of the donors, high-throughput TCR beta sequencing was used to judge whether each TCR beta V gene segment behaved as functional or pseudogenic. Donor age, sex, ethnicity and CMV serostatus were collected together with the repertoire data. Genome-wide SNP genotypes for about 55% of the roughly 670 donors were used in a later genetic analysis, which treated that subset as a discovery cohort. All discovery cohort repertoires had been generated using a single sequencing platform. Class I and class II HLA loci were covered by the typing at four-digit resolution. The number of typed donors differed by locus: about 620-640 for A, B, C, DRB1 and DQB1; some 540 for DQA1; approximately 600 for DPA1; and 450 to 480 for DPB1. Four to six DR-DQ haplotypes were handled as single units for association and clustering, since linkage in the cohort was strong. Across some 400 genotyped donors of the cohort, an average of roughly 250,000 unique TCR beta nucleotide sequences per donor were sequenced, and around 19% of those sequences were non-productive. What the work shows at the level of the full study, not this receptor alone: Strong co-occurrence of HLA alleles, especially DR and DQ, made assigning TCR associations to individual alleles difficult. According to a later genetic analysis, donors in an Asian-associated ancestry cluster had fewer N-insertions in productive TCRs than the roughly 700-donor mean. Most TCR sequences were seen in very few donors, while some public TCRs were found in many individuals. In a later analysis, HLA-associated TCR beta chains showed more clonal expansion and lower generation probabilities than non-associated chains that were equally common. In a later analysis, TCR association rates were found to vary across HLA loci, with the most associated TCRs seen for DRB1 alleles and the fewest for HLA-C alleles. According to a later analysis, parvovirus B19, influenza, CMV and Epstein-Barr virus appeared linked to several top co-occurrence clusters. V-gene and J-gene trimming of TCR beta chains was associated with a missense DCLRE1C variant in a later genetic analysis, and the association was replicated in an independent cohort. Cytomegalovirus status was reported to be diagnosed by the classifier with high specificity and sensitivity in both the original and validation cohorts. For the cohort, immune exposure information was limited to CMV serostatus. In an earlier analysis of under 600 of the donors, most TCR beta V segments were observed in productive rearrangements about 87% or about 30% of the time, broadly matching IMGT annotations. A further reported finding was that TCR beta sequences accurately predicted the HLA-A and HLA-B alleles for most subjects in the first cohort. A group of highly shared sequence variants was considered likely to be a technical artifact of the sequencing pipeline. The study listed around 160 TCR beta chains as associated with cytomegalovirus. In vitro tests confirmed that a few of the cytomegalovirus-associated TCR beta chains recognize cytomegalovirus antigens. Because HLA typing was unavailable for some donors at each locus, only the typed subset was used in association tests. Linkage disequilibrium might explain the correlated functional status among segregating V segments, but an unknown experimental factor could not be excluded. A later analysis associated 16,951 TCR beta sequences with specific HLA alleles at a false discovery rate of 0.05. It was suggested by the authors that the approach could potentially be generalized to other disease states and immunological phenotypes. A later analysis found that most CMV-associated TCR beta chains appeared HLA-restricted, with HLA associations seemingly driven largely by CMV exposure. The presence/absence analyses assumed that sequencing depth was roughly uniform across donors, and that assumption may not be true. The earlier analysis of 587 of the donors excluded approximately 15 rarely observed V segments, including chromosome 9 orphons, because counts were too low. Only TCR beta chains were sequenced in this cohort, and the absence of alpha or paired-chain data limited detectable features.

For this clone: The specificity of this receptor is unknown. No quality values exist for individual bases; no much larger clone is one base distant.

Library generation was performed with the immunoSEQ multiplex PCR assay. The multiplex PCR relied on a mix of 60 forward primers for TCR Vbeta segments and 13 reverse primers for TCR Jbeta segments. The CDR3 region of rearranged TCR beta genes was amplified from genomic DNA with a multiplex PCR assay. On the Illumina HiSeq System, the amplified TCR beta libraries were sequenced as 87-base-pair reads. Processing in the source paper ran as follows. Across the 700 or so repertoires, a later analysis counted about 81 million unique TCR beta chains, 9.5 million to 12 million of which were shared by at least two donors. To remove PCR and sequencing errors, raw reads were error-corrected and collapsed into unique sequences using a nearest-neighbor algorithm that merged closely related sequences. Alignment of CDR3 sequences to IMGT reference sequences was used to assign V, D and J gene segments. For a sequence to be retained, a match of at least six nucleotides was required to both a V gene segment and a J gene segment. A rearrangement was called productive if the CDR3 had no stop codons and remained in frame with V and J, and every other rearrangement was called non-productive. Following IMGT convention, CDR3 was defined as the stretch from the second conserved V-encoded cysteine to the conserved J-encoded phenylalanine. Sequences without an unambiguous match to a single V gene segment were excluded from the earlier analysis of approximately 600 of the donors. In an earlier analysis of a few hundred of the donors, V segments were called functional above 56.7% productive rearrangements and were called segregating when the between-donor standard deviation exceeded 5%. A statistical classification framework was built to diagnose cytomegalovirus status from the catalog of TCR beta chain sequences. In a later analysis, V and J genes were assigned by comparing TCR nucleotide sequences against IMGT/GENE-DB human TR gene sequences. The TCRdist pipeline was used in a later analysis to assign CDR3 sequences and most-parsimonious VDJ recombination scenarios. In a later analysis, every TCR beta chain was defined by the combination of its CDR3 amino acid sequence and its V-gene family, and reads without a unique V-gene family were dropped. A later analysis removed several hundred highly shared, low-generation-probability nucleotide sequences to deal with suspected cross-contamination and a sequencing artifact. A later analysis calculated a clonal expansion index for each public chain from normalized within-repertoire ranks of inferred template counts. Generation probabilities in a later analysis came from a VDJ recombination model fitted to out-of-frame rearrangements, and those results were checked against IGoR. Hypergeometric tests were used in a later analysis to score TCR-TCR, TCR-HLA and TCR-CMV co-occurrence, with a repertoire-size bias correction applied to the TCR pairs. A later analysis estimated false discovery rates by permuting HLA or CMV assignments 20 times. A later analysis grouped co-occurring TCRs with DBSCAN, adding TCRdist sequence similarity when clustering within HLA-allele-positive subsets. Repertoires with fewer than 30,000 or more than 120,000 public chains were left out of co-occurrence clustering, as were roughly five repertoires with anomalous nucleotide sharing. The table comes from immuneACCESS by way of TCRdb, which keeps in-frame sequences with V and J called. Part of the clones is missing from these tables; in studies checked, under half for an unresolved V gene and the rest for unknown reasons. D and trimming come from the DNA, and the V and J calls and clone size come from that table. The table for this sample lists 60,000 to 90,000 clones; around 70% of them were counted only once. Clones ranked in the top ten supply 7.6% of the sample.

The cohort was made up of approximately 670 healthy bone marrow donors. Cohort members were all nominally healthy when sampled, although unrecorded immune exposures were likely present. The donor tested CMV seropositive and was one of the 289 seropositive cohort members. A peripheral blood sample was provided by each donor, and peripheral blood mononuclear cells were used for TCR beta sequencing. Genomic DNA extraction from the blood cell samples was performed with the Qiagen DNeasy Blood Extraction Kit. The specimen was PBMCs. The sequence was obtained from a man in his forties in good health and CMV-seropositive.

In nucleotide form, the sequence is TGCGCCAGCAGCGTCGGACAGGGAGGAAAGACGGGCTACACCTTC. It translates as CASSVGQGGKTGYTF. The chain couples TRBV5-1 to TRBJ1-2, with TRBD1 matching 8 junction bases. The junction shows trimming of 4 bases on V and 8 bases on J, and the gene matches do not reach 13 bases of it. CDR1 and CDR2, looked up from the germline V gene, are SGHRS and YFSETQ. The CDR3 numbers 15 residues from cysteine through phenylalanine. Only the CDR3 DNA is retained, 45 bases long and in frame from the first base. With the portions outside the CDR3 filled from the reference TRBV5-1 and TRBJ1-2 genes, the complete variable region becomes KAGVTQTPRYLIKTRGQQVTLSCSPISGHRSVSWYQQTPGQGLQFLFEYFSETQRNKGNFPGRFSGRQFSNSRSEMNVSTLELGDSALYLCASSVGQGGKTGYTFGSGTRLTVV.